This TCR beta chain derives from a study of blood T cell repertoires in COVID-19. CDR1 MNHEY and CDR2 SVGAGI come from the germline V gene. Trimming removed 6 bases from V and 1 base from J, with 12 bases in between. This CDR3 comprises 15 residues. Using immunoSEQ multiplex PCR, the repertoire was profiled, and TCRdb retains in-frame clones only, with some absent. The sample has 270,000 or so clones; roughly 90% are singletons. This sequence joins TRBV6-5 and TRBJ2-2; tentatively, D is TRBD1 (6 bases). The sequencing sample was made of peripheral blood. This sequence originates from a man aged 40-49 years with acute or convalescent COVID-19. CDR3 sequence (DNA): TGTGCCAGCAGAACCCCGGGACAGAACACCGGGGAGCTGTTTTTT. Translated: CASRTPGQNTGELFF.